These 26 T cell receptor beta chains share one sample of origin, sequenced in a study of T cells in Graves' hyperthyroidism and ophthalmopathy. Researchers took RNA transcripts and amplified the TCR beta CDR3 regions from them. The TCR CDR3 was amplified in a first-round RT-PCR using the HTBI primer set. TCRdb recomputed calls from the multiplex PCR reads with MiXCR, one row per CDR3 protein. Found here are approximately 380,000 distinct CDR3 sequences, about 18% of them singletons; the top ten hold 40% to 45%. Sequenced: blood. Every receptor here comes from a man younger than 30 with Graves' ophthalmopathy.

This clonotype showed up many times. This rearrangement joins TRBV27 to TRBJ1-5; 9 positions match TRBD1. The V gene's germline CDR1 is MNHEY and CDR2 SMNVEV (reference sequence). The CDR3 is 16 amino acids. J lost 9 bases, V lost 0 bases, and 9 bases had no gene match. CDR3 amino acids: CASSLSGTGLLWPQHF. CDR3 sequence (DNA): TGTGCCAGCAGTTTATCAGGGACAGGGCTCTTATGGCCCCAGCATTTT.

The chain has TRBV6-1 and TRBJ1-1; a possible D gene is TRBD1 (5 bases). The germline gives CDR1 MNHNS, CDR2 SASEGT. With 1 base removed from V and 0 bases from J, the gap between germline ends came to 9 bases. The CDR3 has 15 amino acids. In DNA, the CDR3 is TGTGCCAGCAGTGAAGTGTGGGGGATGAACACTGAAGCTTTCTTT. This gives the protein CASSEVWGMNTEAFF.

To note about this clonotype: This may stem from a read error, because a much larger clone lies one nucleotide away. This chain joins TRBV2 and TRBJ2-7; 7 nucleotides align to TRBD1. The CDR3 sequence is 14 residues long. Trimming removed 4 bases from V and 2 bases from J; junction bases left unmatched: 5. Germline lookup yields CDR1 SNHLY and CDR2 FYNNEI. The CDR3 nucleotides read TGTGCCAGCAGTGGTGAGGGGGCAACCTACGAGCAGTACTTC. Translating it yields CASSGEGATYEQYF.

This clonotype has ten or more counts. The chain is built from TRBV7-8 and TRBJ2-7; TRBD1 might be the D (5 bases). This CDR3 comprises 16 residues. Germline-derived CDR1 and CDR2 are SGHVS and FQNEAQ. Trimming removed 5 bases at V and 0 bases at J, with 17 bases between. The CDR3, as DNA: TGTGCCAGCAGCGCCCGCCCGAGGCAGGGCTCCTACGAGCAGTACTTC. Protein: CASSARPRQGSYEQYF.

This clonotype was seen repeatedly, ten times or more. The gene calls are TRBV6-1 and TRBJ1-5, with a tentative D call TRBD1 (5 bases). Trimming took 8 bases from V and 0 from J, leaving 11 bases between them. Germline V gene lookup returns CDR1 MNHNS and CDR2 SASEGT. CDR3 length: 14 residues. The CDR3 loop reads CASSNGGSNQPQHF. CDR3 bases: TGTGCCAGCTCAAACGGGGGTAGCAATCAGCCCCAGCATTTT.

This clonotype has a count of ten or more. The V call is TRBV11-3, the J call TRBJ2-3; a weak D match, TRBD1 (5 bases). The length of the CDR3 is 14 residues. The V end lost 5 bases, the J end lost 5 bases, and 14 bases lay between the germline ends. The germline gives CDR1 SGHNT, CDR2 YENEEA. The DNA for the CDR3 is TGTGCCAGCAGCGCCACAGGTTCGGGAGATACGCAGTATTTT. It translates to CASSATGSGDTQYF. Based on the CDR3 plus reference TRBV11-3 and TRBJ2-3, the full variable domain is EAGVVQSPRYKIIEKKQPVAFWCNPISGHNTLYWYLQNLGQGPELLIRYENEEAVDDSQLPKDRFSAERLKGVDSTLKIQPAELGDSAVYLCASSATGSGDTQYFGPGTRLTVL.

Turning to this clonotype: The junction and the germline gene differ at one end; a read error may be behind it. Written as DNA, the CDR3 is TGTGCCAGCATAGCCGCCGGGACATACTTCTCCCACAATGAGCAGTTCTTC. Its protein is CASIAAGTYFSHNEQFF. The rearrangement uses TRBV6-2 or TRBV6-3 and TRBJ2-1; tentative D call: TRBD1 (6 bases). Germline values: CDR1 MNHEY, CDR2 SVGEGT. The CDR3 covers 17 residues.

This clonotype was seen at least ten times. The genes are TRBV12-3 or TRBV12-4 and TRBJ2-1; TRBD1 or TRBD2 may be the D gene (5 bases each). V was trimmed by 6 bases and J by 6 bases, leaving 15 bases between them. The CDR3 runs 14 residues. The CDR3: CASSDRSGSNEQFF. CDR3 bases: TGTGCCAGCAGCGACAGATCGGGAAGCAATGAGCAGTTCTTC.

This clonotype was detected ten times or more. J is TRBJ2-7 and V is TRBV5-1; no clear D. Germline CDR1 reads SGHRS; CDR2 reads YFSETQ. The CDR3 spans 13 residues. Trimming stripped 4 bases from V and 0 bases from J, with 8 bases between. CDR3 amino acids: CASSVPGSYEQYF. In nucleotides, the CDR3 is TGCGCCAGCAGCGTCCCGGGCTCCTACGAGCAGTACTTC.

In this sample, this clonotype turned up many times. CDR3 bases: TGTGCCAGCAGTGGGACAGGGGGCAGGGATGAGCAGTTCTTC. It translates to CASSGTGGRDEQFF. The chain couples TRBV28 to TRBJ2-1, with TRBD1 matching 12 bases. In germline, CDR1 is MDHEN, CDR2 SYDVKM. V lost 5 bases and J lost 8; bases outside the gene matches: 4. There are 14 residues in the CDR3.

This clonotype was recorded at least ten times. The chain is built from TRBV2 and TRBJ2-7; TRBD2 matches 7 bases. Looked up from germline, CDR1 is SNHLY and CDR2 is FYNNEI. Trimming cost V 11 bases and J 6 bases; bases outside gene matches: 7. There are 11 residues in the CDR3. The chain's CDR3 is CAQRGGAEQYF. In DNA, the CDR3 is TGTGCCCAGCGGGGAGGGGCCGAGCAGTACTTC.

There are a few counts of this clonotype. This chain connects TRBV9 to TRBJ2-1; D is unclear. CDR1 is SGDLS, CDR2 YYNGEE, per germline. CDR3 length: 15 amino acids. V lost 0 bases and J 3 bases, leaving 10 bases between the germline ends. Here the CDR3 DNA reads TGTGCCAGCAGCGTAGGTCCAGGTGACTACAATGAGCAGTTCTTC. It encodes CASSVGPGDYNEQFF.

The sample holds many counts of this clonotype. The V and J genes are TRBV15 and TRBJ2-7, with 7 bases matching TRBD1. V shed 0 bases, J shed 6 bases, and the junction held 8 bases outside the gene matches. Germline V gives CDR1 LNHNV, CDR2 YYDKDF (reference sequence). There are 15 residues in the CDR3. The CDR3 loop reads CATSRDLGTVPEQYF. The CDR3 DNA sequence: TGTGCCACCAGCAGAGATTTAGGGACAGTCCCCGAGCAGTACTTC.

The CDR3 nucleotides read TGTGCCAGCAGTTACGTGGGTTATAATGAAAAACTGTTTTTT. Protein product: CASSYVGYNEKLFF. V and J are TRBV6-2 or TRBV6-3 and TRBJ1-4; D uncertain. Germline V lookup: CDR1 MNHEY, CDR2 SVGEGT. The CDR3 has 14 amino acids. V was trimmed by 2 bases and J by 4 bases, leaving 8 bases between them.

V and J are TRBV4-1 and TRBJ2-1; D gene ambiguous. Germline assignment: CDR1 MGHRA and CDR2 YSYEKL. This CDR3 contains 11 residues. V was shortened by 5 bases and J by 8 bases, with 7 bases between the two germline ends. This CDR3 is CASSTHDEQFF. The CDR3 DNA is TGCGCCAGCAGCACACACGATGAGCAGTTCTTC.

This clonotype was seen ten or more times. The V gene is TRBV20-1, the J gene TRBJ2-7; 8 bases agree with TRBD2. V was clipped by 5 bases and J by 2 bases; unmatched bases: 8. The CDR3 covers 14 residues. The germline gives CDR1 DFQATT, CDR2 SNEGSKA (reference sequence). The CDR3 DNA is TGCAGTGCTGTAATTCCGGGGGGGCCCTACGAGCAGTACTTC. Translating it yields CSAVIPGGPYEQYF.

Ten or more counts support this clonotype. This chain connects TRBV28 to TRBJ2-6; D is ambiguous. The V gene's germline CDR1 is MDHEN and CDR2 SYDVKM. This CDR3 is built from 16 residues. V was clipped by 7 bases and J by 1 base, with 14 bases between them. The CDR3 DNA reads as TGTGCCAGCAATCACAATCGGCGGTCTGGGGCCAACGTCCTGACTTTC. Protein: CASNHNRRSGANVLTF.

V and J are TRBV19 and TRBJ1-1, with D possibly being TRBD1 (6 bases). The CDR3 length is 15 residues. V gave up 5 bases and J gave up 3 bases, with 16 bases separating them. The germline V gene encodes CDR1 LNHDA and CDR2 SQIVND (reference sequence). DNA of the CDR3: TGTGCCAGTAGTCCACAAGGACAGTTACACACTGAAGCTTTCTTT. Translating gives CASSPQGQLHTEAFF. Drawing the rest from reference TRBV19 and TRBJ1-1, the complete variable domain is DGGITQSPKYLFRKEGQNVTLSCEQNLNHDAMYWYRQDPGQGLRLIYYSQIVNDFQKGDIAEGYSVSREKKESFPLTVTSAQKNPTAFYLCASSPQGQLHTEAFFGQGTRLTVV.

The V and J genes are TRBV19 and TRBJ2-2; D is undetermined. V was cut by 7 bases and J by 7 bases, with 13 bases left in between. Germline CDR1 and CDR2: LNHDA and SQIVND (reference sequence). The length of the CDR3 is 13 residues. For the CDR3, the DNA is TGTGCCAGTAATCCCGGGTTCAGCGGGGAGCTGTTTTTT. It is translated as CASNPGFSGELFF.

The sample holds many counts of this clonotype. The genes are TRBV28 and TRBJ1-5; 9 bases are shared with TRBD1. This CDR3 has 15 residues. The junction had 9 bases not matched to a gene; V was cut back by 6 bases and J by 6 bases. The germline gives CDR1 MDHEN, CDR2 SYDVKM. For the CDR3, the DNA is TGTGCCAGCAGCCCGGACAGGGGAGGCACTCAGCCCCAGCATTTT. It specifies CASSPDRGGTQPQHF.

The chain is built from TRBV6-5 and TRBJ2-1, with a weak D call TRBD2 (5 bases). The CDR3 totals 14 residues. V dropped 8 bases and J dropped 10 bases, with 21 bases sitting between them. Germline V CDR1 and CDR2: MNHEY, SVGAGI. The chain's CDR3 is CASSFSTLLGEQFF. Here the CDR3 DNA reads TGTGCCAGCTCTTTCTCGACTCTACTAGGGGAGCAGTTCTTC.

This clonotype was detected ten times or more. The CDR3 region is CASRGGAPLKETQYF. The CDR3 nucleotides are TGTGCCAGCCGTGGGGGGGCCCCGCTGAAAGAGACCCAGTACTTC. This rearrangement joins TRBV2 to TRBJ2-5, with D possibly matching TRBD2 (7 bases). V lost 8 bases and J 3 bases, leaving 19 bases between the germline ends. The CDR3 runs to 15 residues. CDR1 and CDR2 (germline): SNHLY, FYNNEI.

The genes are TRBV18 and TRBJ1-5; a weak D match, TRBD1 (6 bases). Germline CDR1 KGHSH, CDR2 LQKENI. The CDR3 contains 15 residues. Trimming removed 2 bases at V and 3 bases at J, with 11 bases between. The CDR3 is CASSPMAGDNQPQHF. DNA for the CDR3: TGTGCCAGCTCACCAATGGCAGGGGACAATCAGCCCCAGCATTTT.

This clonotype has a handful of counts. The chain combines TRBV3-1 with TRBJ2-1; D call uncertain. The CDR3 has 17 residues. Germline CDR1 reads LGHDT; CDR2 reads YNNKEL (reference sequence). The V and J ends lost 5 bases and 2 bases respectively, with 19 bases between them. CDR3 coding DNA: TGTGCCAGCAGCGAAGCACGGGTCCCAAGGCCCTACAATGAGCAGTTCTTC. Its translation is CASSEARVPRPYNEQFF.

In its sample, this clonotype was seen many times. This chain joins TRBV2 and TRBJ1-3, with D tentatively TRBD1 (6 bases). Between the trimmed V and J ends, which lost 11 bases and 4 bases, there was a span of 15 bases. Looked up from germline, CDR1 is SNHLY and CDR2 is FYNNEI. The CDR3 totals 13 residues. For the CDR3, the DNA is TGTGCCCGAACGGGGGGGCCCGGAAACACCATATATTTT. The encoded protein is CARTGGPGNTIYF. Using reference TRBV2 and TRBJ1-3 for the parts outside the CDR3, the full variable domain is EPEVTQTPSHQVTQMGQEVILRCVPISNHLYFYWYRQILGQKVEFLVSFYNNEISEKSEIFDDQFSVERPDGSNFTLKIRSTKLEDSAMYFCARTGGPGNTIYFGEGSWLTVV.

The chain is built from TRBV4-1 and TRBJ2-7, with D tentatively TRBD2 (5 bases). Germline V CDR1 and CDR2: MGHRA, YSYEKL. Trimming pared 6 bases from V and 6 bases from J, leaving 18 bases between. The CDR3 runs 14 residues. The CDR3 is CASRTEWRSFEQYF. CDR3 in DNA: TGCGCCAGCAGAACGGAGTGGAGGTCGTTCGAGCAGTACTTC.